This T cell receptor (beta chain) is from a study of blood T cell repertoires in COVID-19. Study background: Some COVID-19 samples were acute and others convalescent; all came from the United States, Italy and Spain. Sources were T cells, B-cell-depleted T cells, or PBMCs; the material itself was cDNA or gDNA.

The CDR3 is 15 amino acids. Trimming took off 6 bases at V and 5 bases at J, with 19 bases between the two ends. Germline CDR1 reads SEHNR; CDR2 reads FQNEAQ (reference sequence). In the original analysis: Amplification with reference gene primers provided the estimates of nucleated cell counts. Using immunoSEQ multiplex PCR, the repertoire was profiled, and TCRdb retains in-frame clones only, with some absent. V, J and clone size were drawn from that table, and D and trimming were deduced from the DNA. The table records 40,000 to 50,000 clones, around 85% of them present only once. The sequencing input was peripheral blood. This chain connects TRBV7-9 to TRBJ2-5, with D maybe TRBD2 (8 bases). The receptor's source is a human donor in a cohort sampled during active COVID-19. The donor label of this sample is uncertain. The CDR3 spells CASSPTGRGPETQYF. The CDR3 coding sequence is TGTGCCAGCAGTCCCACCGGGAGGGGGCCGGAGACCCAGTACTTC.